Below, one T cell receptor beta chain is given with its context. What it binds is unknown. Germline assignment: CDR1 MGHRA and CDR2 YSYEKL. V was pared by 1 base and J by 5 bases, with 20 bases between. CDR3 length: 18 residues. Sequencing was performed with immunoSEQ multiplex PCR; in TCRdb, only in-frame clones are kept and a portion is missing. The sample records 35,000 to 45,000 clones, over 75% being singletons. This record comes from a study of CD4 T cells in relation to SARS-CoV-2 and coronaviruses. About the study: PBMCs were cultured with antigen for roughly 11 days before TCR beta sequencing.

The sequencing sample was made of naive CD4+ T cells from PBMCs, cultured in vitro. The sample's subset: naive CD4+ T cells isolated by negative enrichment. The TCR comes from an adult with COVID-19. The chain is built from TRBV4-1 and TRBJ1-4; unclear D gene. The CDR3 protein is CASSQGMYVGTRNEKLFF. CDR3 in DNA: TGCGCCAGCAGCCAAGGGATGTACGTAGGAACAAGGAATGAAAAACTGTTTTTT.